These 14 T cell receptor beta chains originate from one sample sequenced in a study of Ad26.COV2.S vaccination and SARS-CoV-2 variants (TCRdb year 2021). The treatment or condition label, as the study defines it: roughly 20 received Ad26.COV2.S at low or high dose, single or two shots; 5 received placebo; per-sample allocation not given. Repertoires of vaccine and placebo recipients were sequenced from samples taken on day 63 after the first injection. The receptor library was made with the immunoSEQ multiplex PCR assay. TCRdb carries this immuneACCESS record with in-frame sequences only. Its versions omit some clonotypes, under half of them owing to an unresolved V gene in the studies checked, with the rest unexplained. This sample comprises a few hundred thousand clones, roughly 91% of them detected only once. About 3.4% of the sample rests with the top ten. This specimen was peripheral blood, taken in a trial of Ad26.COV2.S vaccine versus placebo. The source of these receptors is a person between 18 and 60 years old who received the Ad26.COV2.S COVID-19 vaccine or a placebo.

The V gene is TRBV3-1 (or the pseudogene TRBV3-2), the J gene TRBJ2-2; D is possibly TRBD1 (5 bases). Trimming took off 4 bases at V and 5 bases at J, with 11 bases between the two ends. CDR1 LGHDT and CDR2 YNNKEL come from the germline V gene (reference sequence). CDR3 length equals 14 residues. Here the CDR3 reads CASSPSTVTGELFF. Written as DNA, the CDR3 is TGTGCCAGCAGCCCTTCGACAGTAACCGGGGAGCTGTTTTTT.

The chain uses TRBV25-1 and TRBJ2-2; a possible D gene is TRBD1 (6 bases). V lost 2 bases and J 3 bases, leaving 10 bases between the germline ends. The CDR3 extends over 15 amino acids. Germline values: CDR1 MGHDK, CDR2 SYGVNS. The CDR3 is CASSEPRTDTGELFF. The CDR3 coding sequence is TGTGCCAGCAGTGAACCCCGGACAGACACCGGGGAGCTGTTTTTT.

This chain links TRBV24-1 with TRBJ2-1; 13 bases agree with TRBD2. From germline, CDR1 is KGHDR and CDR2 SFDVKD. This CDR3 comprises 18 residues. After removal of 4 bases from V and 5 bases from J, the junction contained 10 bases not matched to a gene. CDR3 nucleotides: TGTGCCACCAGTGACCCAGGGGAGGGACTAGCGGGGAACAATGAGCAGTTCTTC. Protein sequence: CATSDPGEGLAGNNEQFF.

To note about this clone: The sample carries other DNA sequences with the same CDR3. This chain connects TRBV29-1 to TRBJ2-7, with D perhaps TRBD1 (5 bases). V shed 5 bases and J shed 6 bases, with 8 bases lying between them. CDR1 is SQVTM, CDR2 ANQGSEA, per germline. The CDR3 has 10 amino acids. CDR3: CSVWGGEQYF. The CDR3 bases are TGCAGCGTTTGGGGCGGCGAGCAGTACTTC.

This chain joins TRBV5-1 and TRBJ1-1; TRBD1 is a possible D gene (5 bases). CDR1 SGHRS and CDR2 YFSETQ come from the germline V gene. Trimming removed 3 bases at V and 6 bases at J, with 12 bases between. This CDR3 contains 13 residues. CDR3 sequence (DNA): TGCGCCAGCAGCTCCCAGGGCGGGTCTGAAGCTTTCTTT. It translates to CASSSQGGSEAFF.

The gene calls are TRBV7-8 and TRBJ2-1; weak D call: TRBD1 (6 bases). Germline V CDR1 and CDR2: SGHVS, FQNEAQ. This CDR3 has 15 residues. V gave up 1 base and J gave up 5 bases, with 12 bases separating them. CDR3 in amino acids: CASSLVQGRNNEQFF. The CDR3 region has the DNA TGTGCCAGCAGCTTAGTCCAGGGGAGAAACAATGAGCAGTTCTTC.

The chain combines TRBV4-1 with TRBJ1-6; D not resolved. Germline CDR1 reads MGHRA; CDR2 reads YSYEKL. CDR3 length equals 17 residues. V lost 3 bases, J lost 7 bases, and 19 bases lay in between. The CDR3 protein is CASSQASGGRRNSPLHF. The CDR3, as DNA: TGCGCCAGCAGCCAGGCCTCGGGCGGACGTAGGAATTCACCCCTCCACTTT.

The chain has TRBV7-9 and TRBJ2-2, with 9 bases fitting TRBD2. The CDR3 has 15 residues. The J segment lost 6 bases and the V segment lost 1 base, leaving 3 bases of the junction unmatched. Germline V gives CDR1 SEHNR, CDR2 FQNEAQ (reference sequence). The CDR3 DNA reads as TGTGCCAGCAGCTTAGGTAGCGGGAGACCCGGGGAGCTGTTTTTT. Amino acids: CASSLGSGRPGELFF.

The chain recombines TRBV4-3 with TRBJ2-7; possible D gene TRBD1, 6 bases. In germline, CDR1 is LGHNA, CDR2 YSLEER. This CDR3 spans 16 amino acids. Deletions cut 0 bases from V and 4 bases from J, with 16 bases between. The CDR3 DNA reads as TGCGCCAGCAGCCAAGATAGTGGACAGTCCTTATACGAGCAGTACTTC. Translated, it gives CASSQDSGQSLYEQYF.

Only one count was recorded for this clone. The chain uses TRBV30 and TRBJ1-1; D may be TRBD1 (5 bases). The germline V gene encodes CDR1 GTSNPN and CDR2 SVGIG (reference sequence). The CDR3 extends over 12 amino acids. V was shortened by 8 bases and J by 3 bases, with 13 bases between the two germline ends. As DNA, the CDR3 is TGTGCCACGGACACTTTGGACACTGAAGCTTTCTTT. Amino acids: CATDTLDTEAFF.

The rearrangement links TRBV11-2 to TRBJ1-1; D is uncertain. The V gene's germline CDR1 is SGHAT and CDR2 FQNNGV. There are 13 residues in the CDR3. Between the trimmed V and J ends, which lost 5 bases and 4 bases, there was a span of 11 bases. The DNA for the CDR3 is TGTGCCAGCAGCCCGCAAAGAGGCACTGAAGCTTTCTTT. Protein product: CASSPQRGTEAFF.

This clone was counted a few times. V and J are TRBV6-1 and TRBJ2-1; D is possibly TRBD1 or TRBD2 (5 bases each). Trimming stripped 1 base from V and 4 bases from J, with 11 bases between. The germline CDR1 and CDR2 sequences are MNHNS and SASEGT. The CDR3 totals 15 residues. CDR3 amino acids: CASSEVGAQYNEQFF. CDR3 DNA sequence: TGTGCCAGCAGTGAAGTCGGGGCCCAATACAATGAGCAGTTCTTC.

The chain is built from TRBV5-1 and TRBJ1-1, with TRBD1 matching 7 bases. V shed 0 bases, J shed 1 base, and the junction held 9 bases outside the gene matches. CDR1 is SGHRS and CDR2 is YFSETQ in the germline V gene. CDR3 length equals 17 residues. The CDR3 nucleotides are TGCGCCAGCAGCTTGGCACCCCGGACAGGAGGGAACACTGAAGCTTTCTTT. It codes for CASSLAPRTGGNTEAFF. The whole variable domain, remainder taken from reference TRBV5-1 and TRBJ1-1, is KAGVTQTPRYLIKTRGQQVTLSCSPISGHRSVSWYQQTPGQGLQFLFEYFSETQRNKGNFPGRFSGRQFSNSRSEMNVSTLELGDSALYLCASSLAPRTGGNTEAFFGQGTRLTVV.

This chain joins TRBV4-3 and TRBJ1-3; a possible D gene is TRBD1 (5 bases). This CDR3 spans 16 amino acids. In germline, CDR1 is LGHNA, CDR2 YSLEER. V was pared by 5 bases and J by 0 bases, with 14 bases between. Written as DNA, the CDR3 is TGCGCCAGCAGCAGCTTAGGGGATACCTCTGGAAACACCATATATTTT. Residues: CASSSLGDTSGNTIYF.